The 15 T cell receptor beta chains below come from one sample, sequenced in a study of cytomegalovirus exposure and HLA in healthy donors. The PCR had 60 Vbeta and 13 Jbeta primers. Only in-frame clones appear in the TCRdb table, and some are missing; sequencing was by immunoSEQ multiplex PCR. The sample records roughly 110,000 clones, over 75% being singletons. The sample taken for sequencing was PBMCs. The receptors derive from a woman aged 30 to 39 in good health and CMV-seropositive.

This chain connects TRBV6-1 to TRBJ1-6; tentative D call: TRBD1 (6 bases). Germline V gene lookup returns CDR1 MNHNS and CDR2 SASEGT. With 2 bases removed from V and 7 bases from J, the gap between germline ends came to 18 bases. The CDR3 loop spans 17 amino acids. The CDR3 protein is CASSEIQGTLGNSPLHF. The CDR3 DNA follows: TGTGCCAGCAGTGAAATACAGGGTACTCTTGGCAATTCACCCCTCCACTTT.

The chain employs TRBV27 and TRBJ2-3; D is ambiguous. The CDR3 has 13 residues. Between the trimmed V and J ends, which lost 4 bases and 2 bases, there was a span of 7 bases. In germline, CDR1 is MNHEY, CDR2 SMNVEV (reference sequence). The CDR3 loop is CASSSDITDTQYF. CDR3 sequence (DNA): TGTGCCAGCAGTTCAGATATCACAGATACGCAGTATTTT.

Notes on this clone: The junction differs from germline at one of its ends, possibly a read error. The J gene is TRBJ1-2, the V gene TRBV6-1, with D perhaps matching TRBD1 (6 bases). CDR3 length: 14 amino acids. The germline V gene encodes CDR1 MNHNS and CDR2 SASEGT. The CDR3, as DNA: TGTGCCAGCAGAGAAGGGGGGCCGGACAGTGGCTACACCTTC. It translates to CASREGGPDSGYTF.

This chain links TRBV10-3 with TRBJ2-2, with 7 bases fitting TRBD1. Trimming cost V 7 bases and J 2 bases; bases outside gene matches: 10. CDR3 size: 16 residues. The germline V gene has CDR1 ENHRY and CDR2 SYGVKD. DNA of the CDR3: TGTGCCATCACGAGGTCACAGGGGCCCAACACCGGGGAGCTGTTTTTT. Translation: CAITRSQGPNTGELFF.

The chain is built from TRBV19 and TRBJ1-4; the match to TRBD1 covers 7 bases. Germline-derived CDR1 and CDR2 are LNHDA and SQIVND (reference sequence). V was clipped by 3 bases and J by 4 bases; unmatched bases: 11. The CDR3 consists of 17 residues. The CDR3 coding sequence is TGTGCCAGTAGTATTTTGAGAGGGGGCGCGGATAATGAAAAACTGTTTTTT. It translates to CASSILRGGADNEKLFF.

The chain has TRBV5-6 and TRBJ1-1, with 9 positions matching TRBD1. The germline gives CDR1 SGHDT, CDR2 YYEEEE. J lost 4 bases, V lost 0 bases, and 10 bases had no gene match. This CDR3 is built from 17 residues. The CDR3 here is CASSLAGQGLGGTEAFF. In nucleotides, the CDR3 is TGTGCCAGCAGCTTGGCGGGACAGGGTCTCGGGGGCACTGAAGCTTTCTTT.

The chain combines TRBV4-2 with TRBJ2-1; tentative D call: TRBD2 (7 bases). The CDR3 totals 16 residues. Between the trimmed V and J ends, which lost 2 bases and 4 bases, there was a span of 15 bases. Germline V CDR1 and CDR2: LGHNA, YNFKEQ. This CDR3 reads CASSQKGGLSYNEQFF. The CDR3 DNA follows: TGTGCCAGCAGCCAAAAAGGGGGACTATCTTACAATGAGCAGTTCTTC.

The rearrangement joins TRBV2 to TRBJ2-1; perhaps TRBD2 as D (6 bases). The CDR3 spans 15 residues. CDR1 SNHLY and CDR2 FYNNEI come from the germline V gene. Trimming took off 4 bases at V and 8 bases at J, with 18 bases between the two ends. Here the CDR3 reads CASSGLGLLDHEQFF. The CDR3 bases are TGTGCCAGCAGTGGATTGGGACTCCTAGACCATGAGCAGTTCTTC. The full variable domain, its missing parts supplied by reference TRBV2 and TRBJ2-1, is EPEVTQTPSHQVTQMGQEVILRCVPISNHLYFYWYRQILGQKVEFLVSFYNNEISEKSEIFDDQFSVERPDGSNFTLKIRSTKLEDSAMYFCASSGLGLLDHEQFFGPGTRLTVL.

A note on this clone: Other DNA sequences in the same sample also yield this CDR3. This chain connects TRBV7-8 to TRBJ2-7, with 9 bases aligning to TRBD1. The CDR3 is made up of 15 amino acids. V was clipped by 6 bases and J by 7 bases; unmatched bases: 13. Germline V lookup: CDR1 SGHVS, CDR2 FQNEAQ. This CDR3 is CASSSPGQGLGEQYF. The DNA for the CDR3 is TGTGCCAGCAGTTCCCCGGGACAGGGTTTGGGGGAGCAGTACTTC.

The chain uses TRBV6-1 and TRBJ2-1; possibly TRBD1 for D (6 bases). V lost 6 bases and J 0 bases, leaving 12 bases between the germline ends. CDR3 length: 15 residues. Germline loops: CDR1 MNHNS, CDR2 SASEGT. The CDR3 here is CASRLTGSSYNEQFF. The CDR3 DNA reads TGTGCCAGCAGACTTACAGGGAGCTCCTACAATGAGCAGTTCTTC.

This rearrangement joins TRBV19 to TRBJ2-6, with D possibly matching TRBD2 (6 bases). The CDR3 has 15 amino acids. Germline V gives CDR1 LNHDA, CDR2 SQIVND (reference sequence). V lost 3 bases and J lost 0, with 6 bases in between. The CDR3 protein is CASSIGGSGANVLTF. For the CDR3, the DNA is TGTGCCAGTAGTATCGGGGGCTCTGGGGCCAACGTCCTGACTTTC. Looking up the rest from reference TRBV19 and TRBJ2-6 gives the full variable domain: DGGITQSPKYLFRKEGQNVTLSCEQNLNHDAMYWYRQDPGQGLRLIYYSQIVNDFQKGDIAEGYSVSREKKESFPLTVTSAQKNPTAFYLCASSIGGSGANVLTFGAGSRLTVL.

J is TRBJ2-7 and V is TRBV5-1; the match to TRBD2 covers 8 bases. V shed 0 bases and J 3 bases; nucleotides not matched to a gene: 5. CDR3 size: 15 residues. The germline V gene has CDR1 SGHRS and CDR2 YFSETQ. CDR3 nucleotide sequence: TGCGCCAGCAGCTTGGACGCGGGAGGCTTCTACGAGCAGTACTTC. This translates into CASSLDAGGFYEQYF.

The chain links TRBV18 to TRBJ1-2; 7 nucleotides agree with TRBD1. The CDR3 extends over 14 amino acids. J gave up 7 bases and V 4 bases, and 9 bases lay outside the gene matches. Germline CDR1 and CDR2: KGHSH and LQKENI. Here the CDR3 reads CASSQRQGGPGYTF. The CDR3 DNA reads TGTGCCAGCTCACAACGACAGGGCGGCCCTGGCTACACCTTC.

The gene calls are TRBV6-1 and TRBJ2-1, with D perhaps TRBD2 (6 bases). The germline V gene encodes CDR1 MNHNS and CDR2 SASEGT. This CDR3 has 15 residues. V lost 7 bases to trimming and J lost 2 bases, with 15 bases between them. The CDR3 DNA follows: TGTGCCAGCATGCTGGGACTGGATACCTACAATGAGCAGTTCTTC. This encodes CASMLGLDTYNEQFF.

V and J are TRBV7-2 and TRBJ2-1, with D perhaps matching TRBD2 (5 bases). CDR1 and CDR2 (germline): SGHTA, FQGNSA. The V end lost 3 bases, the J end lost 8 bases, and 17 bases lay between the germline ends. This CDR3 contains 15 residues. CDR3 DNA: TGTGCCAGCAGCTTTACAGAGGCTAGCAATTATGAGCAGTTCTTC. Protein product: CASSFTEASNYEQFF.